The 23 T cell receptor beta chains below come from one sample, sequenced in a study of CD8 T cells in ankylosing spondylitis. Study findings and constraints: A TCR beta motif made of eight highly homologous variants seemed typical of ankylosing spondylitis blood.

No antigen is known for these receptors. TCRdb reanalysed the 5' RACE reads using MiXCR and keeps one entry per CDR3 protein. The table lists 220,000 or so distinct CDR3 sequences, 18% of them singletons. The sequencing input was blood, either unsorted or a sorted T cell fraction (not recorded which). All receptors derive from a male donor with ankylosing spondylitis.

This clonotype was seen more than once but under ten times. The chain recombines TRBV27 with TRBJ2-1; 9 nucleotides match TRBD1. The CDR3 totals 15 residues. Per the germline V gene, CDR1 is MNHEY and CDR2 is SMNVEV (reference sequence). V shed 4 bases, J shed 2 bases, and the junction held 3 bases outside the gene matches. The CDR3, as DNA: TGTGCCAGCAGTTGGGGGACAGGGCCCTACAATGAGCAGTTCTTC. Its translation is CASSWGTGPYNEQFF.

CDR3 nucleotide sequence: TGCAGCGTTGTCCTTGCGGGGATTGAGACCGGGGAGCTGTTTTTT. Protein sequence: CSVVLAGIETGELFF. The chain employs TRBV29-1 and TRBJ2-2, with D possibly TRBD2 on 6 matching bases. The CDR3 sequence is 15 residues long. V was trimmed by 4 bases and J by 5 bases, leaving 17 bases between them. Per germline, CDR1 SQVTM and CDR2 ANQGSEA.

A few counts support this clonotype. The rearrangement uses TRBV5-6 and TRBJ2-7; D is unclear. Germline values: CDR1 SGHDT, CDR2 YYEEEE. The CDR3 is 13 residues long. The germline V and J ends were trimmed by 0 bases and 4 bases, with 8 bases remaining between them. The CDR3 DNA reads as TGTGCCAGCAGCTTGGGGCAAAAGTACGAGCAGTACTTC. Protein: CASSLGQKYEQYF.

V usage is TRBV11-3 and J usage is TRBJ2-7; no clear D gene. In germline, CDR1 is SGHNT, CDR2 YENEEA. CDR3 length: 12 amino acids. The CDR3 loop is CASSLVVWPQKV. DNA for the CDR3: TGTGCCAGCAGCTTAGTAGTATGGCCGCAAAAGGTC.

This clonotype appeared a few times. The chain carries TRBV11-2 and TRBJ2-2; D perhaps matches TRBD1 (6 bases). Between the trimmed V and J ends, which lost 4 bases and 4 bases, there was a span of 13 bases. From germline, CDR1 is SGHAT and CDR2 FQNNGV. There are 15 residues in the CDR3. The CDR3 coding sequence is TGTGCCAGCAGCTCCCTGGCGGACAGCACCGGGGAGCTGTTTTTT. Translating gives CASSSLADSTGELFF.

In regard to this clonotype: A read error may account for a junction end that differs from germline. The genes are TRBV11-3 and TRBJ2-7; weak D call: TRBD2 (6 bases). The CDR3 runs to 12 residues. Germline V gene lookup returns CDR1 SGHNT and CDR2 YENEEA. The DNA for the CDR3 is TGTGCCAGCACCCACGGTTCGGAGGGACCCCGCTTC. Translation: CASTHGSEGPRF.

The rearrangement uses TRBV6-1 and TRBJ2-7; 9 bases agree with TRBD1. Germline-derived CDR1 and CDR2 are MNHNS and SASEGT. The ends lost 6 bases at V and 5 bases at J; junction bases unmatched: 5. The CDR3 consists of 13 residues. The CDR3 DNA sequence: TGTGCCAGCAGCGGGACAGGGCGGAACGAGCAGTACTTC. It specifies CASSGTGRNEQYF.

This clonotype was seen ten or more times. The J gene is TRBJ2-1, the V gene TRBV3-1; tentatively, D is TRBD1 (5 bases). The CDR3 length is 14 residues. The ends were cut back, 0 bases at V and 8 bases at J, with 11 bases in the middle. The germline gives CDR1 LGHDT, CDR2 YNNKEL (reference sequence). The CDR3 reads CASSQEGRGDEQFF. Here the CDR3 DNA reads TGTGCCAGCAGCCAAGAAGGAAGGGGCGATGAGCAGTTCTTC.

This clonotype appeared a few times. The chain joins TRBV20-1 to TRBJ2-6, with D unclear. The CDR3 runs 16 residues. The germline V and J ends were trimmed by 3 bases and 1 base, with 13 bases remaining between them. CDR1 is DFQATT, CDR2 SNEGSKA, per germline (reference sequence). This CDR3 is CSARDLMGSGANVLTF. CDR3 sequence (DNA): TGCAGTGCTAGGGATTTGATGGGGTCTGGGGCCAACGTCCTGACTTTC.

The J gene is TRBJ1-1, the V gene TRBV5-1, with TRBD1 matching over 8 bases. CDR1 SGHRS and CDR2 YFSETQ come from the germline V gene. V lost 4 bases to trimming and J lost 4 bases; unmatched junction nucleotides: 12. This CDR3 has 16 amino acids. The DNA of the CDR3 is TGCGCCAGCAGCGAGGACAGGGCTTTCGGCGGCACTGAAGCTTTCTTT. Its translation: CASSEDRAFGGTEAFF.

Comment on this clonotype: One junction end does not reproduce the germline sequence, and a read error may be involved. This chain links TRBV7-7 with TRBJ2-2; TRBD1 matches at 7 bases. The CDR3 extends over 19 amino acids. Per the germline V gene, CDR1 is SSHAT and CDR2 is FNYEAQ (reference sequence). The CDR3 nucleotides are TGTGCTAGCAGCCCAGGGGGTTCAGGGGGATACCTGAACACCGGGGAGCTGTTTTTT. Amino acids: CASSPGGSGGYLNTGELFF.

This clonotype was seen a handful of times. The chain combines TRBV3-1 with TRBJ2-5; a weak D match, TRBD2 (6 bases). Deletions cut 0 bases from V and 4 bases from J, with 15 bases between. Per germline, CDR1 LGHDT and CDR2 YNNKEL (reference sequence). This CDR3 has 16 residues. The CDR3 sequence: CASSQDGMAGLETQYF. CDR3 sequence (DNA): TGTGCCAGCAGCCAAGATGGGATGGCGGGACTAGAGACCCAGTACTTC.

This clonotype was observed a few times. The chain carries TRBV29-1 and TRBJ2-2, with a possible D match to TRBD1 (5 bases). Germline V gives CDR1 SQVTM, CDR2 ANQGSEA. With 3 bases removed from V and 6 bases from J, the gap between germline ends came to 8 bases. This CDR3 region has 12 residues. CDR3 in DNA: TGCAGCGTTGATCCAGGGTCCGGGGAGCTGTTTTTT. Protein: CSVDPGSGELFF.

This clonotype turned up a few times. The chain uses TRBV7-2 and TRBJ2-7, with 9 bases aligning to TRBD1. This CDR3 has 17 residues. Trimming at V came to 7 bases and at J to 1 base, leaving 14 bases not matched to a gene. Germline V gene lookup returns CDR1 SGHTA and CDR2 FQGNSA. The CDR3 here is CASNTQLGTGLSYEQYF. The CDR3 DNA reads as TGTGCCAGCAACACCCAACTTGGGACAGGGCTGTCCTACGAGCAGTACTTC.

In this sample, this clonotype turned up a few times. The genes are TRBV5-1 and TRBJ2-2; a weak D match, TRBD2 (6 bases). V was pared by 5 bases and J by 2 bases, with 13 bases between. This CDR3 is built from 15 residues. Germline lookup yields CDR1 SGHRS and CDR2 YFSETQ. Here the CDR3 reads CASRSPGTNTGELFF. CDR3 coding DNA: TGCGCCAGCAGATCCCCTGGGACTAACACCGGGGAGCTGTTTTTT. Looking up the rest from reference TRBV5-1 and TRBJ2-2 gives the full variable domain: KAGVTQTPRYLIKTRGQQVTLSCSPISGHRSVSWYQQTPGQGLQFLFEYFSETQRNKGNFPGRFSGRQFSNSRSEMNVSTLELGDSALYLCASRSPGTNTGELFFGEGSRLTVL.

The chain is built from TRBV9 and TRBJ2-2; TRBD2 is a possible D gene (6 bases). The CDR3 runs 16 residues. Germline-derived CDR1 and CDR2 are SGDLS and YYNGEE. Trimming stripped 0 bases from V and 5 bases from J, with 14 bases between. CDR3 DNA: TGTGCCAGCAGCGTAGCTTCGGGAGTTTCGACCGGGGAGCTGTTTTTT. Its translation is CASSVASGVSTGELFF.

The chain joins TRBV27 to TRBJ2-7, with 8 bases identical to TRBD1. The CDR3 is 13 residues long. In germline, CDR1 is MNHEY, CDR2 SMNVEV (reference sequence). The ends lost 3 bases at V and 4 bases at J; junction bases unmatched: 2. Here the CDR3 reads CASSFQGAYEQYF. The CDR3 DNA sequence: TGTGCCAGCAGTTTCCAGGGGGCGTACGAGCAGTACTTC.

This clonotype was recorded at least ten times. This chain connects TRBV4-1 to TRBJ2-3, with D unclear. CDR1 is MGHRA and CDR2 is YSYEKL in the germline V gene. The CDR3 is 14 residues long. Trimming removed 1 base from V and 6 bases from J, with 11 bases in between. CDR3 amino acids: CASSQGADWDTQYF. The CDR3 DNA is TGCGCCAGCAGCCAAGGGGCAGACTGGGATACGCAGTATTTT.

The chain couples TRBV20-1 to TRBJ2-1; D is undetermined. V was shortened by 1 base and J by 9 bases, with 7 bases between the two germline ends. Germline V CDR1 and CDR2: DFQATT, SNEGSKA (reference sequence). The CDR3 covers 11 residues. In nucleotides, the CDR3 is TGCAGTGCTAGAGGTTTAAGTGAGCAGTTCTTC. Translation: CSARGLSEQFF.

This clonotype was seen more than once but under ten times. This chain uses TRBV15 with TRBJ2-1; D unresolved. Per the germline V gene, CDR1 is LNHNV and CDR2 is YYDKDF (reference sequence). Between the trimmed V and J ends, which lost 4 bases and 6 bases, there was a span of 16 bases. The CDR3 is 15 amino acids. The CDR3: CATSTWTNTRNEQFF. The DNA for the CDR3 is TGTGCCACCAGCACCTGGACGAACACCCGCAATGAGCAGTTCTTC.

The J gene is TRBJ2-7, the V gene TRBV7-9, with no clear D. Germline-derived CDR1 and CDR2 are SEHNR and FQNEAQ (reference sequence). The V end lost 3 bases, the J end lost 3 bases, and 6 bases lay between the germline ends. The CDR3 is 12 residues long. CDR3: CASSFPGYEQYF. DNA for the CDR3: TGTGCCAGCAGCTTTCCGGGCTACGAGCAGTACTTC.

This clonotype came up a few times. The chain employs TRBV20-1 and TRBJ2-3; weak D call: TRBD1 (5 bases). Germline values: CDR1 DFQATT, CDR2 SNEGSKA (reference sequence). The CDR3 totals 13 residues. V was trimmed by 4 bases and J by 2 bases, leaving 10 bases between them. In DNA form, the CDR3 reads TGCAGTGCTACGACAGAGACCACAGATACGCAGTATTTT. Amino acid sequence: CSATTETTDTQYF.

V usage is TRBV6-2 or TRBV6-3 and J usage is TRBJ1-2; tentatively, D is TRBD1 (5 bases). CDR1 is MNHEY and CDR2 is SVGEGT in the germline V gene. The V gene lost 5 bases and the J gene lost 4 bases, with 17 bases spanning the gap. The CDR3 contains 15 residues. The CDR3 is CASSGPGEALYGYTF. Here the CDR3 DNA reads TGTGCCAGCAGTGGCCCGGGGGAAGCCCTCTATGGCTACACCTTC.